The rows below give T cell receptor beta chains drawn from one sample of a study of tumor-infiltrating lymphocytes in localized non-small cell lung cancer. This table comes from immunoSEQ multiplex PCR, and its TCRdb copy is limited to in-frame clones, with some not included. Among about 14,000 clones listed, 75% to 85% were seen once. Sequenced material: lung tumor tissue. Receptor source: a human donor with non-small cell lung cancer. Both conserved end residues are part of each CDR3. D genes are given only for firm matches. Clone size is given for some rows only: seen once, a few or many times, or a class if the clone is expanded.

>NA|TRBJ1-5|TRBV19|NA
TGTGCCAGTAGAGGCAGCAATCAGCCCCAGCATTTT
CASRGSNQPQHF
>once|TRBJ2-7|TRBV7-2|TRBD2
TGTGCCAGCAGCTTAGTAGGCGGGAGCAGGTACGAGCAGTACTTC
CASSLVGGSRYEQYF
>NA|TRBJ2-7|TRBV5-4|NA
TGTGCCAGCAGCCCGGGGGGCAGGGACTACGAGCAGTACTTC
CASSPGGRDYEQYF
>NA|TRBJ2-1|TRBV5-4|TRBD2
TGTGCCAGCAGCCGTCCGGGACTAGCTTACAATGAGCAGTTCTTC
CASSRPGLAYNEQFF
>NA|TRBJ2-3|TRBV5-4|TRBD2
TGTGCCAGCAGCTTCGGGACTAGCGGGAACACAGATACGCAGTATTTT
CASSFGTSGNTDTQYF
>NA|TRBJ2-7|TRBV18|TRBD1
TGTGCCAGCTCTCCTACGACAGGGACCTACGAGCAGTACTTC
CASSPTTGTYEQYF
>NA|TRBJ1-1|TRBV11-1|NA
TGTGCCAGCAGCGGAGAGATGGCAGGGGCCACTGAAGCTTTCTTT
CASSGEMAGATEAFF
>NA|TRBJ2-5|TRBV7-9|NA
TGTGCCAGCAGCCCCGGGGAGGGGGTTCAGACCCAGTACTTC
CASSPGEGVQTQYF
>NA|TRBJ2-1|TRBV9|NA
TGTGCCAGCAGCCCTCGCCCCCCTACAATGGCGCAGTTCTTC
CASSPRPPTMAQFF
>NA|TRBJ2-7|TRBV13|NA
TGTGCCAGCTTTCGGGCGGGGGCCCCCTGGGAGCAGTACTTC
CASFRAGAPWEQYF
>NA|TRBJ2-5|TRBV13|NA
TGTGCCAGCAGCTTAGGGCAGCGCCCCACCCCCTTCCAAGAGACCCAGTACTTC
CASSLGQRPTPFQETQYF
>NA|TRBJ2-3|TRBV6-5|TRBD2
TGTGCCAGCAGAATAGCGGGGGACACAGATACGCAGTATTTT
CASRIAGDTDTQYF
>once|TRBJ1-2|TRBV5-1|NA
TGCGCCAGCAGCTTGGCCGATGCAGGGGTGGATGGCTACACCTTC
CASSLADAGVDGYTF
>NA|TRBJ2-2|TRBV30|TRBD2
TGTGCCTCCCGACTAGCGGGGGTTCACACCGGGGAGCTGTTTTTT
CASRLAGVHTGELFF
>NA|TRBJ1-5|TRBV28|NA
TGTGCCAGCAGCACGGGGGGAGGCAATCAGCCCCAGCATTTT
CASSTGGGNQPQHF
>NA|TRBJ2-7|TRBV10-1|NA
TGCGCCAGCAGTGAGCAGAGGGCGGTCAACGAGCAGTACTTC
CASSEQRAVNEQYF
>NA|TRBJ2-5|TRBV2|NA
TGTGCCAGCAGTGATGACTCACAAGAGACCCAGTACTTC
CASSDDSQETQYF
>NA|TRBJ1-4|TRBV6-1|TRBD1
TGTGCCATCCTGCCGGGACAGGGTTATGAAAAACTGTTTTTT
CAILPGQGYEKLFF
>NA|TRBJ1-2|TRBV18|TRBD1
TGTGCCAGCTCACTCGGACAGGCCCGGGACTATGGCTACACCTTC
CASSLGQARDYGYTF
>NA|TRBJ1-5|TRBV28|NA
TGTGCCAGCAGCTTCGACAGCAATCAGCCCCAGCATTTT
CASSFDSNQPQHF
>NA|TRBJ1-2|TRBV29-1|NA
TGCAGCGTTGAAGATACGGGGGATGGCTACACCTTC
CSVEDTGDGYTF
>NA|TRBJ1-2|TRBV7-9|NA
TGTGCCAGCAGCTTAGAGACCGGCTACACCTTC
CASSLETGYTF
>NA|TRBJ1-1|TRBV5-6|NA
TGTGCCAGCAGCTTGCTAGTCTCTAGGGCGGGGGAAGCTTTCTTT
CASSLLVSRAGEAFF
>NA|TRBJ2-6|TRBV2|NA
TGTGCCAGCAGTGAGAGGAGAAGTGGGGCCAACGTCCTGACTTTC
CASSERRSGANVLTF
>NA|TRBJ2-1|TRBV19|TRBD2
TGTGCCAGTCGCGGCCCCGGGGGGTACAATGAGCAGTTCTTC
CASRGPGGYNEQFF
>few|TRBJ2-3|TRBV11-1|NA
TGTGCCAGCAGCCCCGACCGGGGGACGCAGTATTTT
CASSPDRGTQYF
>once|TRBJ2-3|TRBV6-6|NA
TGTGCCAGCAGTCCTCGGGTCGGGGGCACAGATACGCAGTATTTT
CASSPRVGGTDTQYF
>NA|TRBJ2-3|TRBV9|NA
TGTGCCAGCAGCGTAGGTGGAATTAGCACAGATACGCAGTATTTT
CASSVGGISTDTQYF
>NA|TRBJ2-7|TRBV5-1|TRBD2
TGCGCCAGCAGCGCGTCACCGGGACTAGGGGGTTTCGAGCAGTACTTC
CASSASPGLGGFEQYF
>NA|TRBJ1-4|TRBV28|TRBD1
TGTGCCAGCAGTGTGGGACAGGGCTCGACTAATGAAAAACTGTTTTTT
CASSVGQGSTNEKLFF
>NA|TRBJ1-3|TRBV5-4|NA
TGTGCCAGCAGCCTCTCGGGAGGAGGAAACACCATATATTTT
CASSLSGGGNTIYF
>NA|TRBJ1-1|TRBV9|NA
TGTGCCAGCAGCCGATCTCGGGTAGCGGGGGGGGGCACTGAAGCTTTCTTT
CASSRSRVAGGGTEAFF
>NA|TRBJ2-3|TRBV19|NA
TGTGCCAGTAGTATGGCCAGCGGATCTATCACAGATACGCAGTATTTT
CASSMASGSITDTQYF
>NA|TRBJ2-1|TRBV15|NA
TGTGCCACCAGCATGGGGAGCTCCTACAATGAGCAGTTCTTC
CATSMGSSYNEQFF
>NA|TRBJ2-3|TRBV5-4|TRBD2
TGTGCCAGCAGCTTGCCGCGGGGGGGAGGCACAGATACGCAGTATTTT
CASSLPRGGGTDTQYF
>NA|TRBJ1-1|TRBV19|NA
TGTGCCAGTAGTCCTCGCCTCGGGCTGAGGAACACTGAAGCTTTCTTT
CASSPRLGLRNTEAFF
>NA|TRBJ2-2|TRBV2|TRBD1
TGTGCCAGCAGTACTACAGGGGGGCACACCGGGGAGCTGTTTTTT
CASSTTGGHTGELFF
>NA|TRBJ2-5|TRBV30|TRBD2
TGTGCCTGGAGTCCGTTCCGGACTAGCGGGAGCTGGCGGGAAGAGACCCAGTACTTC
CAWSPFRTSGSWREETQYF
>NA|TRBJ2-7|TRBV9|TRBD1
TGTGCCAGCAGCCTCGGACAGGGGGCAGGGTACGAGCAGTACTTC
CASSLGQGAGYEQYF
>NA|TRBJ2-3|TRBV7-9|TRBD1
TGTGCCAGCAGCGACGGGACAGCCTACACAGATACGCAGTATTTT
CASSDGTAYTDTQYF
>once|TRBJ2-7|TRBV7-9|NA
TGTGCCAGCAGGCCGGGGGGCGCCGAGCAGTACTTC
CASRPGGAEQYF
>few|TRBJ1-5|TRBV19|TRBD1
TGTGCCAGTAGCTTCCTGGGCGGACAGGTGAGCAATCAGCCCCAGCATTTT
CASSFLGGQVSNQPQHF
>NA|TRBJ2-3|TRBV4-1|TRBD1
TGCGCCAGCAGCCCGACAGGGGGCACAGATACGCAGTATTTT
CASSPTGGTDTQYF
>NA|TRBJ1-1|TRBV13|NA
TGTGCCAGCAGCCCTGCATCAATCACTGAAGCTTTCTTT
CASSPASITEAFF
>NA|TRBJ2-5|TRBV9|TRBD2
TGTGCCAGCAATTATGCGGGAGGGGAAGAGACCCAGTACTTC
CASNYAGGEETQYF
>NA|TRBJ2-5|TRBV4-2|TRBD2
TGTGCCAGCAGCCAACTAGCGGGGGGCAGGGGCCAAGAGACCCAGTACTTC
CASSQLAGGRGQETQYF
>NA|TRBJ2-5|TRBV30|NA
TGTGCCTGGAGCCCCAATTTGGAGACCCAGTACTTC
CAWSPNLETQYF
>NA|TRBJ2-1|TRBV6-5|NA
TGTGCCAGCAGTACCCGACTAGTTAATGAGCAGTTCTTC
CASSTRLVNEQFF
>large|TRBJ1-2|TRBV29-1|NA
TGCAGCGCCCCCGGGACGTACTATGGCTACACCTTC
CSAPGTYYGYTF